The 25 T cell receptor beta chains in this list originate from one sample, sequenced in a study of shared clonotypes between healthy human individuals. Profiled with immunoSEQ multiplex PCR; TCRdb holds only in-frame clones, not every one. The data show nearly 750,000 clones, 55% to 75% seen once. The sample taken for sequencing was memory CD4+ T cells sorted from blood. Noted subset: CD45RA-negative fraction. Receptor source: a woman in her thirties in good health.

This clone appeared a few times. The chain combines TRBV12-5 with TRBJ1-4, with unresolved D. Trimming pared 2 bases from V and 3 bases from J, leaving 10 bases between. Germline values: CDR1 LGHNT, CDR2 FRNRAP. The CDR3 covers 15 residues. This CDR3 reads CASGLLKRPNEKLFF. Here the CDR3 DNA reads TGTGCTAGTGGTTTGCTCAAACGTCCTAATGAAAAACTGTTTTTT.

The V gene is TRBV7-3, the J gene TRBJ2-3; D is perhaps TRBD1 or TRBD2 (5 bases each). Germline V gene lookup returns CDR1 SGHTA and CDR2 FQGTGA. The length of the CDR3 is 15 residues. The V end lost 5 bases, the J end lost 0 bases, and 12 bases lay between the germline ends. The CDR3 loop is CASSPQGGSTDTQYF. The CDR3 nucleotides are TGTGCCAGCAGCCCCCAGGGCGGGAGCACAGATACGCAGTATTTT. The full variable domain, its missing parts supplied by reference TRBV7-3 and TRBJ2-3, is GAGVSQTPSNKVTEKGKYVELRCDPISGHTALYWYRQSLGQGPEFLIYFQGTGAADDSGLPNDRFFAVRPEGSVSTLKIQRTERGDSAVYLCASSPQGGSTDTQYFGPGTRLTVL.

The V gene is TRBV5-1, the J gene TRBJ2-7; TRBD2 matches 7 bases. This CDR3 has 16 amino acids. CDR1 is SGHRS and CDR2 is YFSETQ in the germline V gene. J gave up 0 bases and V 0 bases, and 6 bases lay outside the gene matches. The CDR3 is CASSLEYRTSSYEQYF. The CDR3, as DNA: TGCGCCAGCAGCTTGGAATACAGGACTAGCTCCTACGAGCAGTACTTC.

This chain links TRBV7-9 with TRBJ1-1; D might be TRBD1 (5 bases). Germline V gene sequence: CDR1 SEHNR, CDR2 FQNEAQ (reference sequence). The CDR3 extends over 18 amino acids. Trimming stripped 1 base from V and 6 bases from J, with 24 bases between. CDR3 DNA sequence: TGTGCCAGCAGCTTAGGTAGCAGGACTTGGGTGGGGGAGTCTGAAGCTTTCTTT. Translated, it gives CASSLGSRTWVGESEAFF.

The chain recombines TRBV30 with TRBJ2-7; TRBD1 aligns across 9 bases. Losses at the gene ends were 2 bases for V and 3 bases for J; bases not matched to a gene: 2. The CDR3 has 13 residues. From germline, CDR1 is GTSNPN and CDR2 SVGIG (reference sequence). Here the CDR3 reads CAWSPGQGYEQYF. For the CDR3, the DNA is TGTGCCTGGAGTCCGGGACAGGGCTACGAGCAGTACTTC.

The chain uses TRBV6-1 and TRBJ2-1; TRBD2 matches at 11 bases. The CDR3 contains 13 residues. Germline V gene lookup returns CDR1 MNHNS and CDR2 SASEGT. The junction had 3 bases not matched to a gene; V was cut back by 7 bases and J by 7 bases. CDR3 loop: CASTSGRQNEQFF. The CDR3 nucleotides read TGTGCCAGCACTAGCGGGAGGCAGAATGAGCAGTTCTTC.

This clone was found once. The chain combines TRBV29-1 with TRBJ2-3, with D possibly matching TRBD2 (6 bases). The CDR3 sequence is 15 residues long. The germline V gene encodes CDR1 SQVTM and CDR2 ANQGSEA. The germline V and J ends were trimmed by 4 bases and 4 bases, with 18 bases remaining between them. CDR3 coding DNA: TGCAGCGTTGCAGGAGGGGAAAGGATTGCAGATACGCAGTATTTT. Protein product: CSVAGGERIADTQYF.

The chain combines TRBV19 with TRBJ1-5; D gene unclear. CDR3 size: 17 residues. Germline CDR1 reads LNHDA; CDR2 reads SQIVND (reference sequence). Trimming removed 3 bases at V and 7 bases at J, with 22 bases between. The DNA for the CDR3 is TGTGCCAGTAGTATTTACTCGGGTGGTCTATTGGCGCAGCCCCAGCATTTT. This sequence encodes CASSIYSGGLLAQPQHF.

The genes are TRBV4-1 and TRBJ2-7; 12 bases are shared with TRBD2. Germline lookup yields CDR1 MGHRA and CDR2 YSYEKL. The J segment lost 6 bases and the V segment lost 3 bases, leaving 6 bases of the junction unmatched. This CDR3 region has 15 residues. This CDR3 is CASSQTSGSMGEQYF. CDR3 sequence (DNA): TGCGCCAGCAGCCAGACTAGCGGGAGCATGGGCGAGCAGTACTTC.

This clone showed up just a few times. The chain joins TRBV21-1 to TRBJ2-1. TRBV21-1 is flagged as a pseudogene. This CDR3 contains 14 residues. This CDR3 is CASSPRDPKDEQFF. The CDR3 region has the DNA TGTGCCAGCAGCCCGAGGGACCCGAAAGATGAGCAGTTCTTC.

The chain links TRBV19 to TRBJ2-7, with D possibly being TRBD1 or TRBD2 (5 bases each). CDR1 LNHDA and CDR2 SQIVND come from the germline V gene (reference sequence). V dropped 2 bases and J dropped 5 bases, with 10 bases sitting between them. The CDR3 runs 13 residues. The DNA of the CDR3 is TGTGCCAGTAGTATATTGGGGGTCGACGAGCAGTACTTC. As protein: CASSILGVDEQYF.

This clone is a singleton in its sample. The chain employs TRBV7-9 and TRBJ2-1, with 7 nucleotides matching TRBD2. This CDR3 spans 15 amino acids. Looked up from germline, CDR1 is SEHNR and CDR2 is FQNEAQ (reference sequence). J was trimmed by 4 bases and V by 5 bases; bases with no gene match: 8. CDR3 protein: CASSAGLADYNEQFF. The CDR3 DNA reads TGTGCCAGCAGCGCGGGCCTAGCGGATTACAATGAGCAGTTCTTC. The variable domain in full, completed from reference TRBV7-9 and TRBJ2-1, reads DTGVSQNPRHKITKRGQNVTFRCDPISEHNRLYWYRQTLGQGPEFLTYFQNEAQLEKSRLLSDRFSAERPKGSFSTLEIQRTEQGDSAMYLCASSAGLADYNEQFFGPGTRLTVL.

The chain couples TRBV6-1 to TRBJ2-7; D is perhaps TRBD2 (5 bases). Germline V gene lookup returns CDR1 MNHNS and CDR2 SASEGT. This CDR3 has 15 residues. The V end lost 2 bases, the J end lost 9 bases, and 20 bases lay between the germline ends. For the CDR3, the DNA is TGTGCCAGCAGTGAATTTGATGTAGGAGGCACCACGCAGTACTTC. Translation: CASSEFDVGGTTQYF.

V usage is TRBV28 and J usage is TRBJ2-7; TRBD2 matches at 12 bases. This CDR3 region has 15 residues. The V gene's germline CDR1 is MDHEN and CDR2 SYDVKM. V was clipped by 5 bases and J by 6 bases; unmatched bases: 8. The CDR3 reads CASSTPTSGRREQYF. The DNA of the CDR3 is TGTGCCAGCAGTACCCCGACTAGCGGGAGACGCGAGCAGTACTTC.

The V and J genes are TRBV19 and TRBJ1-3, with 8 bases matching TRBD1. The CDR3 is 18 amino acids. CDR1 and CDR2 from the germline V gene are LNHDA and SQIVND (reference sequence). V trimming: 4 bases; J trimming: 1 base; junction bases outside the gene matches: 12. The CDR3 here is CASSTHRGQGSSGNTIYF. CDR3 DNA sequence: TGTGCCAGTAGTACACACCGAGGACAGGGATCTTCTGGAAACACCATATATTTT.

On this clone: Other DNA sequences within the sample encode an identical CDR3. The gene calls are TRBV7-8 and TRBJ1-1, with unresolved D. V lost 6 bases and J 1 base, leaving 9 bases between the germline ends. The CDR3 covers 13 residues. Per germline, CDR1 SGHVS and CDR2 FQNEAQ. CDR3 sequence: CASSLTENTEAFF. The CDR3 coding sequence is TGTGCCAGCAGTCTTACAGAGAACACTGAAGCTTTCTTT. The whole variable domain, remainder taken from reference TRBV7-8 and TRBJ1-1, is GAGVSQSPRYKVAKRGQDVALRCDPISGHVSLFWYQQALGQGPEFLTYFQNEAQLDKSGLPSDRFFAERPEGSVSTLKIQRTQQEDSAVYLCASSLTENTEAFFGQGTRLTVV.

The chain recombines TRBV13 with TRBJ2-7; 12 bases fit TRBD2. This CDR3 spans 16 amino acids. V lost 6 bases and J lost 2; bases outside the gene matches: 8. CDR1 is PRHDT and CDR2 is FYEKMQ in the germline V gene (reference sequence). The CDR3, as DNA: TGTGCCAGCAGTTCCCTAGCGGGAGGGGTCCCCTACGAGCAGTACTTC. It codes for CASSSLAGGVPYEQYF.

In nucleotides, the CDR3 is TGTGCCAGTAGTAGGGACAGGGATTCCTACGAGCAGTACTTC. Amino acid sequence: CASSRDRDSYEQYF. The rearrangement joins TRBV19 to TRBJ2-7; 9 positions agree with TRBD1. The CDR3 spans 14 residues. Germline CDR1 is LNHDA and CDR2 is SQIVND (reference sequence). V shed 4 bases and J 1 base; nucleotides not matched to a gene: 2.

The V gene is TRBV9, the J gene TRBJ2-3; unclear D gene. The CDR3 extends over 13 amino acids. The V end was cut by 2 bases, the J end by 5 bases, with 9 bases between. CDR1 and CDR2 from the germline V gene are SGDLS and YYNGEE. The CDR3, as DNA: TGTGCCAGCAGCGTGGGATGGCAAGATACGCAGTATTTT. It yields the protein CASSVGWQDTQYF.

The CDR3 is CACPKGAVNYGYTF. In nucleotides, the CDR3 is TGTGCCTGCCCCAAGGGGGCAGTTAACTATGGCTACACCTTC. This sequence joins TRBV30 and TRBJ1-2, with TRBD1 matching 7 bases. With V trimmed by 6 bases and J by 1 base, 8 bases remained unmatched. Germline CDR1 and CDR2: GTSNPN and SVGIG (reference sequence). This CDR3 has 14 amino acids. Looking up the rest from reference TRBV30 and TRBJ1-2 gives the full variable domain: SQTIHQWPATLVQPVGSPLSLECTVEGTSNPNLYWYRQAAGRGLQLLFYSVGIGQISSEVPQNLSASRPQDRQFILSSKKLLLSDSGFYLCACPKGAVNYGYTFGSGTRLTVV.

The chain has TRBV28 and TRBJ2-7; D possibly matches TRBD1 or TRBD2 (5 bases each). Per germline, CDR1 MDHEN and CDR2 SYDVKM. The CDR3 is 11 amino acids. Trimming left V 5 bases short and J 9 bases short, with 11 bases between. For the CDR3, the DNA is TGTGCCAGCAGTAACGTGAGGGGGCAGTACTTC. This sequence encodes CASSNVRGQYF.

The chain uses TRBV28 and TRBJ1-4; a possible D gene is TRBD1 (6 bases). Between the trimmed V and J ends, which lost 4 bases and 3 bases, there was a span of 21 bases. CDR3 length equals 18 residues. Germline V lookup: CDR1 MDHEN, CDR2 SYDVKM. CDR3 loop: CASSSPGSRGYANEKLFF. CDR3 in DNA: TGTGCCAGCAGTTCCCCGGGATCGAGGGGGTATGCTAATGAAAAACTGTTTTTT.

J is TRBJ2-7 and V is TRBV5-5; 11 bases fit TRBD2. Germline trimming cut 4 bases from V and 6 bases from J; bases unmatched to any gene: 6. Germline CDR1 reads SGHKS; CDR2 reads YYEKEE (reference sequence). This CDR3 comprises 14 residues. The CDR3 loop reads CASSLLAGALEQYF. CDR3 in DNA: TGTGCCAGCAGCCTACTAGCGGGAGCACTCGAGCAGTACTTC. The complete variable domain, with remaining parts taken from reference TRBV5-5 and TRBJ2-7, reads DAGVTQSPTHLIKTRGQQVTLRCSPISGHKSVSWYQQVLGQGPQFIFQYYEKEERGRGNFPDRFSARQFPNYSSELNVNALLLGDSALYLCASSLLAGALEQYFGPGTRLTVT.

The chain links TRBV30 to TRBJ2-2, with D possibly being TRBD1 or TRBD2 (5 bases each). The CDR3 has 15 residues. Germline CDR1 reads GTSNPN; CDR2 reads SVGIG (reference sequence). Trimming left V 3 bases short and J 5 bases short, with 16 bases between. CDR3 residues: CAWSEGLAGTGELFF. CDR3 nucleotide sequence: TGTGCCTGGAGCGAGGGGCTAGCCGGGACCGGGGAGCTGTTTTTT.

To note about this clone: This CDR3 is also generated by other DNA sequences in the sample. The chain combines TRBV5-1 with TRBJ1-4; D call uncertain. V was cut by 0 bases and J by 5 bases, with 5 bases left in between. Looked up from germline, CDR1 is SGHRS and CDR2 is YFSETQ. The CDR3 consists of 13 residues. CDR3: CASSLGGNEKLFF. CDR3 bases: TGCGCCAGCAGCTTGGGCGGAAATGAAAAACTGTTTTTT.